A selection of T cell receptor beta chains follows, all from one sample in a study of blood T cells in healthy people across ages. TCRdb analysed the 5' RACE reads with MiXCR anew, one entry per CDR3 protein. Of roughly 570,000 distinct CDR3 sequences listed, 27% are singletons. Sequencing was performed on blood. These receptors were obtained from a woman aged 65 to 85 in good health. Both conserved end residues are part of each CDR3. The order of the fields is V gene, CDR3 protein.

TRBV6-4,CASSEGDGSTDTQYF
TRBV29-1,CSGSSGGMLNTQYF
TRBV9,CASSVRALNTGELFF
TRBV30,CAWSTGQTTNEKLFF
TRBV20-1,CSAGEGVNTEAFF
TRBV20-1,CSAPVWRTAMNTEAFF
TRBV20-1,CSATSRGDSNQPQHF
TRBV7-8,CASSPHQTEKLFF
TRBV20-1,CSAQTESYGYTF
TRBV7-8,CASSLRRGGSADTQYF
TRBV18,CASSPLSVDEQFF
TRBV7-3,CASSFYRGQLVYSNQPQHF
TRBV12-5,CASGPGSQGDTQYF
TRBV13,CASSLGDRGYNEQFF
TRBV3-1,CASSHGEGGFPGNTIYF
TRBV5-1,CASSAGQGPPLHF
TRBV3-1,CASSQGPGRDSPLHF
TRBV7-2,CASSHAGQGAKNIQYF
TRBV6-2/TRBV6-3,CASRGTGEGYEQYF
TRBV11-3,CTSSLGVNTEAFF
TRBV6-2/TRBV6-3,CASSSSGNLYNEQFF
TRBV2,CASSGNPRSTDTQYF
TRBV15,CATSRDRGGTEAFF
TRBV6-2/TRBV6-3,CASSYSSPVETQYF
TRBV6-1,CASTLGQLNLETQYF
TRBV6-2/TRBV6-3,CASSIYPAGSFYNEQFF
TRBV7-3,CASSLRPGTSTEAFF
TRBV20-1,CSAPGTSGNQETQYF
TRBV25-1,CASSALAGGQETQYF
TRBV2,CALIPGTTYNEQFF
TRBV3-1,CASSSRDRGHINPNEQYF
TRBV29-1,CSTRQGVYNEQFF
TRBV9,CASSVGGGDIQYF
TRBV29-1,CSARAGTFADTQYF
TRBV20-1,CSARDRGQTNEKLFF
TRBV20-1,CSARDRETGLTGELFF
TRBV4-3,CASSQAHLAGGPDAQYF
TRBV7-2,CASSGYRGRNYGYTF
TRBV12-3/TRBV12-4,CASSVPGLGYNEQFF
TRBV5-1,CASSPGQILTGELFF
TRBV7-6,CASSRLMGNSPLHF
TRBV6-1,CASSPGTGDYGNTIYF